This TCR beta chain was sequenced for a study of Tregs in tolerant kidney transplant recipients (dated by TCRdb to about 2019). Turning to the overall study: The study applied TCRbeta sequencing to find donor-specific regulatory T cells before combined kidney and bone marrow transplantation and then followed those same cells after transplant. In 3 healthy controls, several methods of expanding Tregs specific for an allogeneic donor were compared by TCRbeta repertoire sequencing.

Overall results and qualifications from the work: Biological reproducibility was not directly assessed, although technical replication error appeared to be minimal. Because the study included only a small number of patients, the results must be confirmed in larger populations and under other immunosuppression protocols. Expanding Tregs with activated donor B cells appeared to identify the most biologically relevant and donor-specific TCRbeta repertoire.

The CDR3 measures 13 amino acids from cysteine to phenylalanine. Left in the record is the CDR3 DNA by itself, 39 bases read in frame from the first base. The germline V gene yields SGHVS for CDR1 and FQNEAQ for CDR2. The V and J ends are trimmed by 8 bases and 3 bases, leaving 10 bases between them. Genomic DNA was extracted from sorted cells with the QIAGEN DNeasy Blood and Tissue Kit for TCRbeta CDR3 sequencing. High-throughput TCRbeta CDR3 sequencing was carried out commercially through immunoSEQ, with PCR amplification with bias correction and internal controls included. On the study's bioinformatics: Unique productive TCRbeta sequences were defined by CDR3 nucleotide sequence where primers matched, and otherwise by CDR3 amino acid sequence together with Vbeta and Jbeta genes. To correct sorting error, sequences shared between sorted populations at a frequency ratio of 2:1 or less were removed; the rest were assigned to the higher population. A sequence was defined as donor-reactive if the sequence was expanded at least 5-fold in CFSE-low cells compared with unstimulated cells and had a frequency of at least 0.01% in CFSE-low cells. Repertoire divergence was quantified by Jensen-Shannon divergence calculated from the top 100 TCRbeta sequences ranked by frequency. For any sample with multiple sequencing runs, sorting error was corrected in each run separately before the runs were pooled. Imported from immuneACCESS, the table was reduced by TCRdb to in-frame sequences with V and J called. These copies leave out some clones; in studies compared against another copy, an unresolved V gene accounts for under half, and the cause of the remainder is not known. V and J calls plus clone size are reproduced from that table; the DNA served to infer D and trimming. Here the sample has roughly 120,000 clones; around 91% occur a single time. The ten biggest clones cover roughly 0.63% of the sample.

Unstimulated Tregs (CD4+CD25+CD127-), CD4+ non-Tregs (CD4+CD25-), CD4 and CD8 cells were FACS-sorted from thawed PBMCs. Healthy control blood came either as purchased buffy coats or from healthy volunteers. Healthy control blood was separated into PBMCs by Ficoll density gradient and cryopreserved, and patient PBMCs were collected both before and after transplant. As regards this clone: Its antigen remains undetermined. The input lacks base qualities; no much larger clone sits a single base away.

Sequencing was carried out using CD4+ T cells from blood. The TCR was taken from a human donor in good health. The chain joins TRBV7-8 to TRBJ2-2; D gene: possibly TRBD1, on 5 matching bases. In nucleotide form, the sequence is TGTGCCAGCCATGCCAGGGACACCGGGGAGCTGTTTTTT. This yields the protein CASHARDTGELFF.